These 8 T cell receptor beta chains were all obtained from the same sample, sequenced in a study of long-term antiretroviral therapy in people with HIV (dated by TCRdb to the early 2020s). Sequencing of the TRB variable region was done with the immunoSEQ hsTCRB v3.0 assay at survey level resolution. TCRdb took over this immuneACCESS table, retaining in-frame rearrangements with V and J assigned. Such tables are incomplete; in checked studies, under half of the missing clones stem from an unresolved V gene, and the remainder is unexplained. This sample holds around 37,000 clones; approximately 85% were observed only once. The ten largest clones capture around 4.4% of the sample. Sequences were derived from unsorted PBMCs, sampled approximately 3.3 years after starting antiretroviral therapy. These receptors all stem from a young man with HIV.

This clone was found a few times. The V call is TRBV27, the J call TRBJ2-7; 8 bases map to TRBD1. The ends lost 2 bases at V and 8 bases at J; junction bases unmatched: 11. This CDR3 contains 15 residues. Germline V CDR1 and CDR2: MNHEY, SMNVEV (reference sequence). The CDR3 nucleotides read TGTGCCAGCAGTTTACCCGGACAGGGAAGGAGGCAGCAGTACTTC. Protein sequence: CASSLPGQGRRQQYF.

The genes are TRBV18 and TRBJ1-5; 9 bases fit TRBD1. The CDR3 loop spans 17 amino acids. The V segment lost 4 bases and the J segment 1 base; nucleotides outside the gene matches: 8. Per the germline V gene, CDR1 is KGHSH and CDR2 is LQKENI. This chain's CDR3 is CASSLDRGDRSNQPQHF. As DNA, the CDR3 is TGTGCCAGCTCACTGGACAGGGGCGATCGGAGCAATCAGCCCCAGCATTTT.

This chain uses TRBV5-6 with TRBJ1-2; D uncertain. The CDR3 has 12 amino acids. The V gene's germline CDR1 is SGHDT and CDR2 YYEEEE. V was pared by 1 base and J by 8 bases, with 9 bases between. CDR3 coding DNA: TGTGCCAGCAGCTTGATTGTAGGGGGCTACACCTTC. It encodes CASSLIVGGYTF.

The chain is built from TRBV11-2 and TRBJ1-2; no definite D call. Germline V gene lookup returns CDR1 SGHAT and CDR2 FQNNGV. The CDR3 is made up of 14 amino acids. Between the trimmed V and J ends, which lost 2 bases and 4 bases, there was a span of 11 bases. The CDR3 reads CASSLLPDSYGYTF. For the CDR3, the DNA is TGTGCCAGCAGCTTATTGCCAGACTCCTATGGCTACACCTTC.

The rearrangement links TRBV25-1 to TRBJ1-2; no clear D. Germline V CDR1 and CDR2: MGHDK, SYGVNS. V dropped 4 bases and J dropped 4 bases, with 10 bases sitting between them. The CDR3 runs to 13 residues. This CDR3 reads CASSGGDRYGYTF. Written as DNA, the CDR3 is TGTGCCAGCAGTGGAGGCGATCGCTATGGCTACACCTTC.

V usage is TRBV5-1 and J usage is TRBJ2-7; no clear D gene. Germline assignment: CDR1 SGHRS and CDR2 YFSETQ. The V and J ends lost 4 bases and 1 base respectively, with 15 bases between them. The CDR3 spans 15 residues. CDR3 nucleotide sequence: TGCGCCAGCAGCCTAAAAGGGATCTCTTCCTACGAGCAGTACTTC. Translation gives CASSLKGISSYEQYF.

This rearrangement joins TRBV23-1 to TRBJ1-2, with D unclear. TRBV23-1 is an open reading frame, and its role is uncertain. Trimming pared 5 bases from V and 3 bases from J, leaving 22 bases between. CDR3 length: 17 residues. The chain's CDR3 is CASSLPSTSGNDYGYTF. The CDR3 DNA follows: TGCGCCAGCAGTTTACCCTCGACGTCGGGGAACGACTATGGCTACACCTTC.

DNA for the CDR3: TGTGCCAGCAGAGAGCGGGAGGCAGATACGCAGTATTTT. Its protein product is CASREREADTQYF. The chain is built from TRBV6-4 and TRBJ2-3; TRBD2 agrees at 9 bases. Germline V gene sequence: CDR1 MRHNA, CDR2 SNTAGT. Unmatched junction bases numbered 2, after V lost 6 bases and J lost 4 bases. The CDR3 is made up of 13 amino acids.